This TCR beta chain was recovered during a study of cytomegalovirus exposure and HLA in healthy donors. Trimming pared 5 bases from V and 2 bases from J, leaving 11 bases between. Germline values: CDR1 LNHDA, CDR2 SQIVND (reference sequence). This CDR3 is 14 amino acids long. Points from the study as a whole: Some highly shared sequence variants likely arose as a pipeline artifact. Per a later analysis, HLA-associated TCR beta chains showed more clonal expansion than other, equally common TCR beta chains. In a later analysis, the majority of CMV-associated beta chains seemingly showed HLA restriction.

The primer mix had 60 Vbeta and 13 Jbeta primers. Original data processing: In a later analysis, the count reached 75 million to 90 million unique TCR beta chains, with roughly 12 million shared. TCRdb's copy holds only in-frame clones and misses some; the assay was immunoSEQ multiplex PCR. V, J and clone size are taken as reported in that table, and D and trimming were inferred from the DNA itself. The sample lists tens of thousands of clones, about 84% occurring once. With regard to this clone: No antigen is known for it.

This TCR was sampled from a girl aged 2 to 9 in good health and CMV-seropositive. The specimen sequenced was PBMCs. V and J are TRBV19 and TRBJ2-3; D perhaps matches TRBD2 (5 bases). CDR3 protein: CASSLRLPTDTQYF. DNA for the CDR3: TGTGCCAGTAGTTTACGACTACCCACAGATACGCAGTATTTT.